The 18 T cell receptor beta chains below were found in one sample sequenced in a study of CD8+CD57+ T cells in acquired aplastic anemia. TCR beta VDJ and CDR3 profiling used genomic DNA as template. MiXCR, applied by TCRdb to the reads, yields one record per CDR3 protein. The table records about 210,000 distinct CDR3 sequences, roughly 55% of them present only once. The sequenced material came from sorted CD4+, CD8+, or CD8+CD57+ T cells (not recorded which) from PBMCs. These receptors came from a human donor in good health.

This clonotype was observed at least ten times. The CDR3 sequence: CASSLLGAYEQYF. CDR3 sequence (DNA): TGTGCCAGCAGCTTACTGGGAGCCTACGAGCAGTACTTC. The rearrangement links TRBV7-9 to TRBJ2-7, with D possibly TRBD2 on 5 matching bases. Deletions cut 2 bases from V and 2 bases from J, with 7 bases between. Germline CDR1 and CDR2: SEHNR and FQNEAQ (reference sequence). This CDR3 comprises 13 residues.

This clonotype occurred a few times. The chain links TRBV15 to TRBJ1-4, with 10 nucleotides matching TRBD1. V was pared by 5 bases and J by 6 bases, with 9 bases of the junction left unmatched. Germline V lookup: CDR1 LNHNV, CDR2 YYDKDF (reference sequence). This CDR3 has 16 amino acids. In nucleotides, the CDR3 is TGTGCCACCAGCTCACGACCCGGGACAGGGGATGAAAAACTGTTTTTT. Translation gives CATSSRPGTGDEKLFF.

V gene TRBV7-2 combines with J gene TRBJ2-7; the D gene is possibly TRBD2 (5 bases). The germline gives CDR1 SGHTA, CDR2 FQGNSA. CDR3 length: 12 residues. The V end was cut by 2 bases, the J end by 6 bases, with 8 bases between. CDR3 residues: CASSLPGVEQYF. The CDR3 nucleotides read TGTGCCAGCAGCTTACCCGGGGTCGAGCAGTACTTC.

The CDR3 loop is CASSSQTSGGPGELFF. The CDR3 nucleotides are TGTGCCAGCAGCTCCCAGACTAGCGGGGGGCCCGGGGAGCTGTTTTTT. The chain couples TRBV7-8 to TRBJ2-2; TRBD2 aligns across 13 bases. The CDR3 is 16 residues long. The germline CDR1 and CDR2 sequences are SGHVS and FQNEAQ. V trimming: 4 bases; J trimming: 6 bases; junction bases outside the gene matches: 5.

V usage is TRBV9 and J usage is TRBJ1-1; TRBD1 agrees at 8 bases. CDR1 SGDLS and CDR2 YYNGEE come from the germline V gene. The CDR3 has 14 residues. The V gene end was trimmed by 0 bases and the J gene end by 3 bases; junction bases not matched to a gene: 1. CDR3 coding DNA: TGTGCCAGCAGCGTAGGACAGGGGTACACTGAAGCTTTCTTT. Protein: CASSVGQGYTEAFF. Filled out from reference TRBV9 and TRBJ1-1, the complete variable domain reads DSGVTQTPKHLITATGQRVTLRCSPRSGDLSVYWYQQSLDQGLQFLIQYYNGEERAKGNILERFSAQQFPDLHSELNLSSLELGDSALYFCASSVGQGYTEAFFGQGTRLTVV.

The rearrangement uses TRBV24-1 and TRBJ2-3; no reliable D call. The CDR3 extends over 13 amino acids. V lost 5 bases and J 3 bases, leaving 8 bases between the germline ends. Germline CDR1 and CDR2: KGHDR and SFDVKD. CDR3 bases: TGTGCCACCAGTGCGCTGTCGACAGATACGCAGTATTTT. This codes for CATSALSTDTQYF.

The chain combines TRBV20-1 with TRBJ2-5; a weak D match, TRBD1 (7 bases). This CDR3 has 16 residues. V was trimmed by 0 bases and J by 0 bases, leaving 14 bases between them. The germline CDR1 and CDR2 sequences are DFQATT and SNEGSKA (reference sequence). The CDR3 nucleotides read TGCAGTGCTAGAGACCCAGGGGGGTTCTACCAAGAGACCCAGTACTTC. This translates into CSARDPGGFYQETQYF.

There are many counts of this clonotype. The junction does not match germline at one end; this may be a read error. The chain couples TRBV19 to TRBJ1-2; D gene uncertain. The CDR3 is 12 amino acids. Germline CDR1 LNHDA, CDR2 SQIVND (reference sequence). The CDR3 here is CASSMSSNGYTF. For the CDR3, the DNA is TGTGCCAGTAGTATGAGCAGCAATGGGTACACCTTC.

Turning to this clonotype: The junction does not match germline at one end; this may be a read error. The rearrangement links TRBV25-1 to TRBJ2-1; 9 bases align to TRBD2. The CDR3 is 18 amino acids. Germline V lookup: CDR1 MGHDK, CDR2 SYGVNS. The CDR3 loop is CASRDRAGGPSSYNEQFF. The CDR3 DNA follows: TGTGCCAGCCGTGATAGAGCGGGGGGCCCGAGCTCCTACAATGAGCAGTTCTTC.

This chain joins TRBV2 and TRBJ1-2, with D hard to call. Germline CDR1 reads SNHLY; CDR2 reads FYNNEI. The CDR3 runs 14 residues. Deletions cut 6 bases from V and 0 bases from J, with 11 bases between. CDR3 in amino acids: CASRSLGTNYGYTF. In DNA form, the CDR3 reads TGTGCCAGCAGGTCCCTAGGAACTAACTATGGCTACACCTTC.

The V gene is TRBV20-1, the J gene TRBJ2-3; a possible D gene is TRBD2 (5 bases). CDR3 length: 16 residues. V gave up 0 bases and J gave up 1 base, with 14 bases separating them. The germline gives CDR1 DFQATT, CDR2 SNEGSKA (reference sequence). CDR3: CSARENGKGGTDTQYF. In DNA, the CDR3 is TGCAGTGCTAGAGAGAACGGGAAAGGCGGCACAGATACGCAGTATTTT.

This chain uses TRBV7-6 with TRBJ2-5; TRBD2 might be the D (6 bases). Trimming removed 5 bases from V and 4 bases from J, with 11 bases in between. The CDR3 is made up of 13 amino acids. Germline V gene data show CDR1 as SGHVS and CDR2 as FNYEAQ. CDR3 protein: CASSAGPSETQYF. The CDR3 bases are TGTGCCAGCAGCGCGGGACCTTCAGAGACCCAGTACTTC. The whole variable domain, remainder taken from reference TRBV7-6 and TRBJ2-5, is GAGVSQSPRYKVTKRGQDVALRCDPISGHVSLYWYRQALGQGPEFLTYFNYEAQQDKSGLPNDRFSAERPEGSISTLTIQRTEQRDSAMYRCASSAGPSETQYFGPGTRLLVL.

The chain recombines TRBV4-1 with TRBJ2-7, with TRBD1 matching 10 bases. There are 16 residues in the CDR3. In germline, CDR1 is MGHRA, CDR2 YSYEKL. V was clipped by 1 base and J by 2 bases; unmatched bases: 5. CDR3 region: CASSQGAGTGAYEQYF. DNA for the CDR3: TGCGCCAGCAGCCAAGGTGCCGGGACAGGGGCCTACGAGCAGTACTTC.

The gene calls are TRBV25-1 and TRBJ2-1; 11 bases are a match to TRBD2. Germline CDR1 reads MGHDK; CDR2 reads SYGVNS. CDR3 size: 20 residues. The J segment lost 0 bases and the V segment lost 6 bases, leaving 16 bases of the junction unmatched. The CDR3 protein is CASSSGLAEGGGNSYNEQFF. CDR3 sequence (DNA): TGTGCCAGCAGCTCGGGACTAGCGGAGGGGGGTGGTAACTCCTACAATGAGCAGTTCTTC.

This clonotype was found many times. The chain couples TRBV5-8 to TRBJ2-7; possible D gene TRBD2, 5 bases. CDR3 length: 12 residues. V was pared by 4 bases and J by 3 bases, with 8 bases between. The germline V gene encodes CDR1 SGHTS and CDR2 YDEGEE. The CDR3 nucleotides are TGTGCCAGCAGCCTCGGGATCTACGAGCAGTACTTC. This gives the protein CASSLGIYEQYF.

This sequence joins TRBV19 and TRBJ2-5; tentatively, D is TRBD2 (6 bases). CDR1 LNHDA and CDR2 SQIVND come from the germline V gene (reference sequence). Deletions cut 4 bases from V and 1 base from J, with 16 bases between. This CDR3 region has 16 residues. This CDR3 reads CASSNLGGAPQETQYF. For the CDR3, the DNA is TGTGCCAGTAGTAACTTGGGCGGGGCACCCCAAGAGACCCAGTACTTC.

The rearrangement uses TRBV7-2 and TRBJ2-7; TRBD2 matches 10 bases. Germline V gene lookup returns CDR1 SGHTA and CDR2 FQGNSA. With 5 bases clipped from V and 4 bases from J, the junction kept 5 bases outside the gene matches. There are 14 residues in the CDR3. CDR3 sequence (DNA): TGTGCCAGCAGCCAGCGGGGGGGTGGTTACGAGCAGTACTTC. The encoded protein is CASSQRGGGYEQYF.

DNA for the CDR3: TGTGCCAGCAGCTTGAGACTAGCGGGAGTCACCGGGGAGCTGTTTTTT. Amino acid sequence: CASSLRLAGVTGELFF. The chain employs TRBV5-4 and TRBJ2-2, with 12 bases matching TRBD2. The CDR3 covers 16 residues. Trimming took 1 base from V and 4 from J; bases not matched to a gene: 2. The germline CDR1 and CDR2 sequences are SGHNT and YYREEE (reference sequence).